These T cell receptor beta chains were read from a single sample in a study of Tregs in tolerant kidney transplant recipients. Assay used: immunoSEQ multiplex PCR; TCRdb lists only in-frame clones, some missing. Of about 240,000 clones in the sample, 65% to 85% were seen once. Specimen: CD4+ T cells from blood. The receptors shown here come from a human donor in good health. Both conserved end residues are part of each CDR3. The order of the fields is V gene, J gene, clone size, D gene, CDR3 DNA, CDR3 protein. A D gene is named only where the DNA matches it firmly. A row's size may be missing; if present it is once, few, many or a size class.

v_gene: TRBV6-5
j_gene: TRBJ1-2
abundance: few
d_gene: TRBD1
CDR3nt: TGTGCCAGCAGTTACTCCCCAATGACAGGGCCGGGGGGCTACACCTTC
CDR3aa: CASSYSPMTGPGGYTF

v_gene: TRBV7-8
j_gene: TRBJ1-1
abundance: -
d_gene: -
CDR3nt: TGTGCCAGCAGCTTTAGAGGGGGGCTCACTGAAGCTTTCTTT
CDR3aa: CASSFRGGLTEAFF

v_gene: TRBV6-1
j_gene: TRBJ2-3
abundance: -
d_gene: -
CDR3nt: TGTGCCAGCAGTTTCCGACTCGGAGATACGCAGTATTTT
CDR3aa: CASSFRLGDTQYF

v_gene: TRBV6-4
j_gene: TRBJ2-3
abundance: -
d_gene: -
CDR3nt: TGTGCCAGCAGTGACTCGGGTAGGGGGAATACGCAGTATTTT
CDR3aa: CASSDSGRGNTQYF

v_gene: TRBV6-6
j_gene: TRBJ2-7
abundance: -
d_gene: TRBD1
CDR3nt: TGTGCCAGCAGGGGACTACAGGGGGCGAAGTACGAGCAGTACTTC
CDR3aa: CASRGLQGAKYEQYF

v_gene: TRBV30
j_gene: TRBJ2-1
abundance: once
d_gene: -
CDR3nt: TGTGCCTGCTCAGGACTTTTAACTTACAATGAGCAGTTCTTC
CDR3aa: CACSGLLTYNEQFF

v_gene: TRBV9
j_gene: TRBJ2-7
abundance: -
d_gene: TRBD1
CDR3nt: TGTGCCAGCAGCACTCCGGGACAGTCCTACGAGCAGTACTTC
CDR3aa: CASSTPGQSYEQYF

v_gene: TRBV6-5
j_gene: TRBJ2-7
abundance: once
d_gene: -
CDR3nt: TGTGCCAGCAGTTACTCGGCAAGGGGTTCCTACGAGCAGTACTTC
CDR3aa: CASSYSARGSYEQYF

v_gene: TRBV2
j_gene: TRBJ2-7
abundance: -
d_gene: TRBD2
CDR3nt: TGTGCCAGCATGGGAGCTAGCGGGAGTTACTCCTACGAGCAGTACTTC
CDR3aa: CASMGASGSYSYEQYF

v_gene: TRBV25-1
j_gene: TRBJ1-3
abundance: -
d_gene: -
CDR3nt: TGTGCCAGCAGTGAGCTATCCACAGGGTGGGGAGACACCATATATTTT
CDR3aa: CASSELSTGWGDTIYF

v_gene: TRBV18
j_gene: TRBJ1-2
abundance: -
d_gene: TRBD1
CDR3nt: TGTGCCAGCACCCCGGGGGGACAGGGGGCTGTTGGCTACACCTTC
CDR3aa: CASTPGGQGAVGYTF

v_gene: TRBV28
j_gene: TRBJ2-7
abundance: -
d_gene: -
CDR3nt: TGTGCCAGCAGCCCCCTCGACCACGAGCAGTACTTC
CDR3aa: CASSPLDHEQYF

v_gene: TRBV6-1
j_gene: TRBJ2-7
abundance: few
d_gene: -
CDR3nt: TGTGCCAGCGTGGAGAGGGGCTCCTACGAGCAGTACTTC
CDR3aa: CASVERGSYEQYF

v_gene: TRBV28
j_gene: TRBJ1-3
abundance: -
d_gene: TRBD1
CDR3nt: TGTGCCAGCACCTCAGGGGGGTCAGGAAACACCATATATTTT
CDR3aa: CASTSGGSGNTIYF

v_gene: TRBV9
j_gene: TRBJ1-1
abundance: -
d_gene: TRBD1
CDR3nt: TGTGCCAGCAGCGTAGTCCCACAGGGGGGGAACACTGAAGCTTTCTTT
CDR3aa: CASSVVPQGGNTEAFF

v_gene: TRBV30
j_gene: TRBJ2-3
abundance: -
d_gene: TRBD2
CDR3nt: TGTGCCTGGAGTACACTAGCGGGCATCACAGATACGCAGTATTTT
CDR3aa: CAWSTLAGITDTQYF

v_gene: TRBV2
j_gene: TRBJ2-3
abundance: -
d_gene: TRBD2
CDR3nt: TGTGCCAGCAGTGAGACTAGCGGGAGGACTTTTAGCACAGATACGCAGTATTTT
CDR3aa: CASSETSGRTFSTDTQYF

v_gene: TRBV6-6
j_gene: TRBJ1-1
abundance: once
d_gene: -
CDR3nt: TGTGCCAGCAGTTGGCAGGGGCCCATGAACACTGAAGCTTTCTTT
CDR3aa: CASSWQGPMNTEAFF

v_gene: TRBV4-1
j_gene: TRBJ2-5
abundance: -
d_gene: TRBD1
CDR3nt: TGCGCCAGCAGCCAAGAGCTCCAAACCACAGGGGACCAAGAGACCCAGTACTTC
CDR3aa: CASSQELQTTGDQETQYF

v_gene: TRBV5-1
j_gene: TRBJ1-1
abundance: -
d_gene: -
CDR3nt: TGCGCCAGCAGCTTAAAAAGGACGCCCGACGATGCTTTCTTT
CDR3aa: CASSLKRTPDDAFF

v_gene: TRBV19
j_gene: TRBJ1-1
abundance: -
d_gene: -
CDR3nt: TGTGCCAGTAGTCTAGGTAGACTCCTCATGAACACTGAAGCTTTCTTT
CDR3aa: CASSLGRLLMNTEAFF

v_gene: TRBV6-5
j_gene: TRBJ1-6
abundance: few
d_gene: TRBD1
CDR3nt: TGTGCCAGCAGTCGCGGGACAGGGGTCTCTCCCCTCCACTTT
CDR3aa: CASSRGTGVSPLHF

v_gene: TRBV19
j_gene: TRBJ2-3
abundance: -
d_gene: TRBD1
CDR3nt: TGTGCCACCCGGGACAGGGTGAGCACAGATACGCAGTATTTT
CDR3aa: CATRDRVSTDTQYF